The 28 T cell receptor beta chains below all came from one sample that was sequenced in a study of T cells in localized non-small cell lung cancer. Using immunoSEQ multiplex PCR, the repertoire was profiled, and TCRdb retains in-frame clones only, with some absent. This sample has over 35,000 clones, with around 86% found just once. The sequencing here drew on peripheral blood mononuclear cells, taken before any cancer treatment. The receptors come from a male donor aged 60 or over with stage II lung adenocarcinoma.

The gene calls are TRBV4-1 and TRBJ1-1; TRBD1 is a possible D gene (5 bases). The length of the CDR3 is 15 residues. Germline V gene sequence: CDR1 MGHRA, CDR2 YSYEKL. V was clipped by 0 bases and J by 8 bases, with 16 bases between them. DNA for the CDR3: TGCGCCAGCAGCCAAGATCTGGTCCTCCGGACAGAAGCTTTCTTT. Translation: CASSQDLVLRTEAFF.

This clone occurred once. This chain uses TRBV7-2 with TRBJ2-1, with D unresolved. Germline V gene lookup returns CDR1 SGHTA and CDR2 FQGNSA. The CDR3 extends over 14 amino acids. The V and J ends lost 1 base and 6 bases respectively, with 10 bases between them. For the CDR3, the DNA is TGTGCCAGCAGCTTAGGACTCCCCCCCAATGAGCAGTTCTTC. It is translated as CASSLGLPPNEQFF.

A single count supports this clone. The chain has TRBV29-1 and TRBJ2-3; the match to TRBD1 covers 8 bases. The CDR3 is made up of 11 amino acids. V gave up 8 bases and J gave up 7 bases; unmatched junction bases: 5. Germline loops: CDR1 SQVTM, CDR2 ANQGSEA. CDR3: CSFRQGNTQYF. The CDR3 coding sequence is TGCAGCTTCAGACAGGGGAATACGCAGTATTTT.

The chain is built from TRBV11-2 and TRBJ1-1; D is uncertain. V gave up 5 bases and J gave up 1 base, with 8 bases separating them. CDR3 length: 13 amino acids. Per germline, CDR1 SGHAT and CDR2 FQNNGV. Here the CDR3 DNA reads TGTGCCAGCAGCCAAATCCAGAACACTGAAGCTTTCTTT. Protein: CASSQIQNTEAFF.

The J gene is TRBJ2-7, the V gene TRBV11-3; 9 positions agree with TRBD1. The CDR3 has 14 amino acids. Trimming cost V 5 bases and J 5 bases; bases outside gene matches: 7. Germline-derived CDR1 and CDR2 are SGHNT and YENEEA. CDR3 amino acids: CASSHRDRAHEQYF. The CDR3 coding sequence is TGTGCCAGCAGCCATCGGGACAGGGCCCACGAGCAGTACTTC.

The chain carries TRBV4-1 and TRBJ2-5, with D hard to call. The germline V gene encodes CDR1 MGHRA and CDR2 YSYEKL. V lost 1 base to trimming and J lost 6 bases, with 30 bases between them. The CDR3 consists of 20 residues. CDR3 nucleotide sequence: TGCGCCAGCAGCCAAGGAGTACTTACACGGACCCCGCTAAGGAAGCAGACCCAGTACTTC. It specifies CASSQGVLTRTPLRKQTQYF.

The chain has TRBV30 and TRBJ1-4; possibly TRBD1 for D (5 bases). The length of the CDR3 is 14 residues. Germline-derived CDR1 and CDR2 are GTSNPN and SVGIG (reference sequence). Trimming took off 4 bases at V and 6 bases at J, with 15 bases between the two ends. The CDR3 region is CAWTLAGGDEKLFF. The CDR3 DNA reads TGTGCCTGGACTCTGGCAGGAGGGGATGAAAAACTGTTTTTT.

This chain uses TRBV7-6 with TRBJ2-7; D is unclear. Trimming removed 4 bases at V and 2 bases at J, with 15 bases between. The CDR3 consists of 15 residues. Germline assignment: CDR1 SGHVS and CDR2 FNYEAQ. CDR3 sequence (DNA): TGTGCCAGCAGCTATGGAGTAGACTCCGCCTACGAGCAGTACTTC. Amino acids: CASSYGVDSAYEQYF.

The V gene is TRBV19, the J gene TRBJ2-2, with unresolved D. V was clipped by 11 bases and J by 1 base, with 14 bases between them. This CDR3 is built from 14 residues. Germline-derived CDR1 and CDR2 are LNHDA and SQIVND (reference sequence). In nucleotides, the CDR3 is TGTGCCGCGCGAGACCCCGGGAACACCGGGGAGCTGTTTTTT. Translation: CAARDPGNTGELFF.

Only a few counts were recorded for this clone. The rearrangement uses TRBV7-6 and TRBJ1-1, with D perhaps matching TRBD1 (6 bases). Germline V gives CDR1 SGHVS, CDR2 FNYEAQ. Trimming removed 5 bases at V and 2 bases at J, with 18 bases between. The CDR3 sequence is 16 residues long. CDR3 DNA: TGTGCCAGCAGCCCACATTCCCGGGGGGCTAACACTGAAGCTTTCTTT. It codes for CASSPHSRGANTEAFF. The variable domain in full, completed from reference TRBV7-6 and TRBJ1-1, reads GAGVSQSPRYKVTKRGQDVALRCDPISGHVSLYWYRQALGQGPEFLTYFNYEAQQDKSGLPNDRFSAERPEGSISTLTIQRTEQRDSAMYRCASSPHSRGANTEAFFGQGTRLTVV.

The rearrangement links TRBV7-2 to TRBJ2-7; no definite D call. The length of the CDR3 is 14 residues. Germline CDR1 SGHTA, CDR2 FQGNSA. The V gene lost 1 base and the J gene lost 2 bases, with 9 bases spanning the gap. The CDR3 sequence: CASSLERPPYEQYF. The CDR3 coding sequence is TGTGCCAGCAGCTTAGAGAGACCTCCCTACGAGCAGTACTTC.

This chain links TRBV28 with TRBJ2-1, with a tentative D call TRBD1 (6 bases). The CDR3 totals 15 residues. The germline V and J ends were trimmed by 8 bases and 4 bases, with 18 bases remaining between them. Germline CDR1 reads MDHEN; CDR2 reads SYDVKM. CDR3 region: CASGQNDGPYNEQFF. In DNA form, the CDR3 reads TGTGCCAGCGGACAGAATGACGGACCTTACAATGAGCAGTTCTTC.

The CDR3 DNA reads as TGTGCCAGCAGCGTAGAAGTAGGCAGCCGCACAGATACGCAGTATTTT. This translates into CASSVEVGSRTDTQYF. This chain links TRBV9 with TRBJ2-3; D is uncertain. Germline V gene lookup returns CDR1 SGDLS and CDR2 YYNGEE. The CDR3 has 16 residues. The V gene lost 0 bases and the J gene lost 1 base, with 12 bases spanning the gap.

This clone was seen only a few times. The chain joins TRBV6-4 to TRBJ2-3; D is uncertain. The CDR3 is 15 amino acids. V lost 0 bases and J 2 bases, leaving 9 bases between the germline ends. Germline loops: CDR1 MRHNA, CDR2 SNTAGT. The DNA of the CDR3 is TGTGCCAGCAGTGACTCGAAGGTTTCCACAGATACGCAGTATTTT. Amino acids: CASSDSKVSTDTQYF.

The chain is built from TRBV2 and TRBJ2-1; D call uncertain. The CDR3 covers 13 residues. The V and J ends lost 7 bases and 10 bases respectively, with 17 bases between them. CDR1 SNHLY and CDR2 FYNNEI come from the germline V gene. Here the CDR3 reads CASTPGPGSEQFF. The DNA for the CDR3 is TGTGCCAGCACCCCCGGGCCCGGCTCAGAGCAGTTCTTC.

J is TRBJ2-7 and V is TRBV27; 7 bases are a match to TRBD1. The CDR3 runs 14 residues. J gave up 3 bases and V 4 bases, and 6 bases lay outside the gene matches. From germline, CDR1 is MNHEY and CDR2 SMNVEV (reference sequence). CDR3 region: CASSYLGTDYEQYF. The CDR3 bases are TGTGCCAGCAGTTACCTTGGGACAGACTACGAGCAGTACTTC.

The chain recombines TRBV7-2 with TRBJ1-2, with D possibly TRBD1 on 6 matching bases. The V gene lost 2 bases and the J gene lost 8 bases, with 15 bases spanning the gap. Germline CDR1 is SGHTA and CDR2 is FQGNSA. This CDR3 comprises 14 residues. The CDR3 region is CASSLQGLFKGYTF. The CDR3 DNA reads TGTGCCAGCAGCTTACAGGGGCTGTTCAAAGGCTACACCTTC.

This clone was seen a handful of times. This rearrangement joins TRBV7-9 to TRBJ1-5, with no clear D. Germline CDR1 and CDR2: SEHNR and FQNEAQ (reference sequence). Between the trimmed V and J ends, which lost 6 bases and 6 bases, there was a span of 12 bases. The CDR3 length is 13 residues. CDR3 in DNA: TGTGCCAGCAGTTATTCCTCTGGTCAGCCCCAGCATTTT. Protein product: CASSYSSGQPQHF.

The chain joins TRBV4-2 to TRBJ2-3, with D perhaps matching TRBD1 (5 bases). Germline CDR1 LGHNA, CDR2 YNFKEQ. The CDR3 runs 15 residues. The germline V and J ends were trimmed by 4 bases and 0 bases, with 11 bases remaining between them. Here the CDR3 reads CASSLDSSSTDTQYF. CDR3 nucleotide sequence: TGTGCCAGCAGCCTCGACAGTTCTAGCACAGATACGCAGTATTTT.

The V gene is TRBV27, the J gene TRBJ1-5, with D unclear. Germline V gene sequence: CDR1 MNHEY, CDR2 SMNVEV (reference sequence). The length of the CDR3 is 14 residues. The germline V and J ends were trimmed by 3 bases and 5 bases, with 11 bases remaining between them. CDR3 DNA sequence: TGTGCCAGCAGTTTCAGCAGTCGAGATCAGCCCCAGCATTTT. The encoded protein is CASSFSSRDQPQHF.

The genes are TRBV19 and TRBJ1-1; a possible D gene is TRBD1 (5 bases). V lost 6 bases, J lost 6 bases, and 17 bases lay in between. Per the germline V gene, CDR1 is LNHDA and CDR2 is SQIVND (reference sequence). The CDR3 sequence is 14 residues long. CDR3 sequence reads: CASSQQASSSEAFF. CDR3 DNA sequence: TGTGCCAGTAGCCAACAGGCTTCATCGTCTGAAGCTTTCTTT.

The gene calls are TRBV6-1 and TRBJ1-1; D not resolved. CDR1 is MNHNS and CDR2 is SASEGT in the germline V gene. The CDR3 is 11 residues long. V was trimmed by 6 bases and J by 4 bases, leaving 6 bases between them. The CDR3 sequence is CASRRSTEAFF. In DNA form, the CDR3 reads TGTGCCAGCAGAAGAAGCACTGAAGCTTTCTTT.

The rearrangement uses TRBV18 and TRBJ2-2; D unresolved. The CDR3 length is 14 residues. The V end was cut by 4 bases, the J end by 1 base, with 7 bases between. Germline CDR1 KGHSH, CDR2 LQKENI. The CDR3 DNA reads TGTGCCAGCTCACGCCAGCAGAACACCGGGGAGCTGTTTTTT. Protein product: CASSRQQNTGELFF.

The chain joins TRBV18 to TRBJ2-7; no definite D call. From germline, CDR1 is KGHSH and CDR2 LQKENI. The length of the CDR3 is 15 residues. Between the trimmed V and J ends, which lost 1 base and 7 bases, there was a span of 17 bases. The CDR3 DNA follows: TGTGCCAGCTCACCACGGCAGGTCGGGTCTGGAGAGCAGTACTTC. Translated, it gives CASSPRQVGSGEQYF.

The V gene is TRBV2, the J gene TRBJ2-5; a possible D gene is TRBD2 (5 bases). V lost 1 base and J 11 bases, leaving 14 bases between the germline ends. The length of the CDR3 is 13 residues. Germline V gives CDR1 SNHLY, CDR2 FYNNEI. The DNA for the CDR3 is TGTGCCAGCAGTGAAGGCAGGTACGGGGAGCAGTACTTC. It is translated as CASSEGRYGEQYF.

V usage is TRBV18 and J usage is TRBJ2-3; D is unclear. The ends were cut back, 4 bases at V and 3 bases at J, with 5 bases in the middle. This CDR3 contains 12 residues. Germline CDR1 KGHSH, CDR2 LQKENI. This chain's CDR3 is CASSLSTDTQYF. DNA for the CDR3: TGTGCCAGCTCACTGTCGACAGATACGCAGTATTTT.

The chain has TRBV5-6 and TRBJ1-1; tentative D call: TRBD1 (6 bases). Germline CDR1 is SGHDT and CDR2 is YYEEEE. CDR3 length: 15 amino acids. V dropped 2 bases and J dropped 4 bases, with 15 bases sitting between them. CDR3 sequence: CASSFQSKGGTEAFF. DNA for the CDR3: TGTGCCAGCAGCTTTCAATCAAAGGGGGGCACTGAAGCTTTCTTT.

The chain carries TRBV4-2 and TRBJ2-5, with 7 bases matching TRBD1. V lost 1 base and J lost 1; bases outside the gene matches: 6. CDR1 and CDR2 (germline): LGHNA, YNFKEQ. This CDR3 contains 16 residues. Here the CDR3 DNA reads TGTGCCAGCAGCCAAGGGGTGACAGGGACCCAAGAGACCCAGTACTTC. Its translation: CASSQGVTGTQETQYF.